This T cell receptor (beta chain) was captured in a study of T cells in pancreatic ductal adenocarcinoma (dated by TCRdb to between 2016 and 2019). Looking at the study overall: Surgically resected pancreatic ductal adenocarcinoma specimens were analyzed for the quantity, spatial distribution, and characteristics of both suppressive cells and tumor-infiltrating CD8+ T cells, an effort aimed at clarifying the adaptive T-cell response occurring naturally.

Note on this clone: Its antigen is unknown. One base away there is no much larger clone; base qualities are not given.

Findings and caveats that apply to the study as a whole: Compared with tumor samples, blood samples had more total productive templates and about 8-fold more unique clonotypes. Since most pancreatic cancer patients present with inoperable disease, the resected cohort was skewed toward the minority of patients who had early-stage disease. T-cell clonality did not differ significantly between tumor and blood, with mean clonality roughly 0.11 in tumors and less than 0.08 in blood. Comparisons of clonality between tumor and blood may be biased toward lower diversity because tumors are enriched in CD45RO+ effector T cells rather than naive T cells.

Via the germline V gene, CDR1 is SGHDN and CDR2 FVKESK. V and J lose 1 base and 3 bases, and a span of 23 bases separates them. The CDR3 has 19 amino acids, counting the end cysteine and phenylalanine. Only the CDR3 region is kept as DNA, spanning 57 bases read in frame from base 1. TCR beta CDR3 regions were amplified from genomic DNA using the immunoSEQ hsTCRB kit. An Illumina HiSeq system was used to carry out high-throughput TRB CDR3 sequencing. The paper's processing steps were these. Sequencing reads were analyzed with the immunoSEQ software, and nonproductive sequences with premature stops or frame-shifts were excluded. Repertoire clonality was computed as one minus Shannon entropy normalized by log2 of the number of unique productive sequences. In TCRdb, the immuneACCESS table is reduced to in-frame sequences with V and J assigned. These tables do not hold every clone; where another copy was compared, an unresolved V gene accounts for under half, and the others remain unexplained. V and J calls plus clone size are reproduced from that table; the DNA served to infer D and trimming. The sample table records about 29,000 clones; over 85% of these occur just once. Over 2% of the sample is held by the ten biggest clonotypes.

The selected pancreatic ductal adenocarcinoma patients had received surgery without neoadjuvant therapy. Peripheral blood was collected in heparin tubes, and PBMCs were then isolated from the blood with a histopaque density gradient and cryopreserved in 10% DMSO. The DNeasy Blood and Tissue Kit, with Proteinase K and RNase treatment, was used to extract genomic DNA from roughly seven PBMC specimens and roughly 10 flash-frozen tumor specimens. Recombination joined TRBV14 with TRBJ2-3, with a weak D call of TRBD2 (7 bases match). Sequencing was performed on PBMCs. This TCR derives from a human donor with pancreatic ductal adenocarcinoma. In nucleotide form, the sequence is TGTGCCAGCAGCCAAGCGGCGGCGTCTAGGGGGGGAGTAACAGATACGCAGTATTTT. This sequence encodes CASSQAAASRGGVTDTQYF. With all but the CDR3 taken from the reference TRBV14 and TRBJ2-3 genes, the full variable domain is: EAGVTQFPSHSVIEKGQTVTLRCDPISGHDNLYWYRRVMGKEIKFLLHFVKESKQDESGMPNNRFLAERTGGTYSTLKVQPAELEDSGVYFCASSQAAASRGGVTDTQYFGPGTRLTVL.